Below, 9 T cell receptor beta chains from the same sample are listed, as sequenced in a study of blood T cell repertoires in COVID-19. Here immunoSEQ multiplex PCR was the method, and the copy in TCRdb shows in-frame clones only, minus some. The table includes about 440,000 clones, around nine tenths detected once. The specimen sequenced was peripheral blood. The receptors originated from a woman in her 30s with acute or convalescent COVID-19.

This clone turned up a few times. The genes are TRBV30 and TRBJ2-1; 10 nucleotides align to TRBD2. Germline V gene lookup returns CDR1 GTSNPN and CDR2 SVGIG (reference sequence). V lost 2 bases to trimming and J lost 5 bases; unmatched junction nucleotides: 9. The CDR3 contains 16 residues. CDR3 region: CAWSFLSGGANNEQFF. In nucleotides, the CDR3 is TGTGCCTGGAGTTTTTTAAGCGGGGGGGCAAACAATGAGCAGTTCTTC.

This clone was seen only once. The rearrangement uses TRBV5-1 and TRBJ2-5; the match to TRBD1 covers 11 bases. This CDR3 has 15 amino acids. Germline V gene lookup returns CDR1 SGHRS and CDR2 YFSETQ. The junction had 4 bases not matched to a gene; V was cut back by 2 bases and J by 4 bases. The CDR3 bases are TGCGCCAGCAGCTTAGGGACAGGGGGGAGAGAGACCCAGTACTTC. It encodes CASSLGTGGRETQYF.

The V gene is TRBV5-1, the J gene TRBJ1-6; 7 nucleotides match TRBD1. Looked up from germline, CDR1 is SGHRS and CDR2 is YFSETQ. V was clipped by 3 bases and J by 0 bases; unmatched bases: 21. This CDR3 spans 22 amino acids. CDR3 nucleotide sequence: TGCGCCAGCAGCTCCCCCATCCCTAATCAAACGACAGGGAGCTCCTATAATTCACCCCTCCACTTT. It codes for CASSSPIPNQTTGSSYNSPLHF.

The J gene is TRBJ1-3, the V gene TRBV7-9, with a weak D call TRBD1 (6 bases). The germline V gene encodes CDR1 SEHNR and CDR2 FQNEAQ (reference sequence). The CDR3 is made up of 17 amino acids. Trimming left V 0 bases short and J 0 bases short, with 12 bases between. This CDR3 is CASSLAKDRSSGNTIYF. DNA of the CDR3: TGTGCCAGCAGCTTAGCCAAGGACAGAAGCTCTGGAAACACCATATATTTT. The whole variable domain, remainder taken from reference TRBV7-9 and TRBJ1-3, is DTGVSQNPRHKITKRGQNVTFRCDPISEHNRLYWYRQTLGQGPEFLTYFQNEAQLEKSRLLSDRFSAERPKGSFSTLEIQRTEQGDSAMYLCASSLAKDRSSGNTIYFGEGSWLTVV.

The chain uses TRBV3-1 (or the pseudogene TRBV3-2) and TRBJ2-5; 7 bases line up with TRBD1. CDR1 and CDR2 from the germline V gene are LGHDT and YNNKEL (reference sequence). The CDR3 contains 15 residues. V was clipped by 4 bases and J by 5 bases; unmatched bases: 10. CDR3 coding DNA: TGTGCCAGCAGCCCTTGGACAGGCTTAAGGGAGACCCAGTACTTC. Translated, it gives CASSPWTGLRETQYF.

This clone has only a few counts. The chain carries TRBV7-3 and TRBJ2-3; no clear D gene. The CDR3 runs 14 residues. Trimming took off 2 bases at V and 3 bases at J, with 9 bases between the two ends. Looked up from germline, CDR1 is SGHTA and CDR2 is FQGTGA. This chain's CDR3 is CASSLLARTDTQYF. The CDR3 DNA is TGTGCCAGCAGCTTACTCGCCAGGACAGATACGCAGTATTTT. Filled out from reference TRBV7-3 and TRBJ2-3, the complete variable domain reads GAGVSQTPSNKVTEKGKYVELRCDPISGHTALYWYRQSLGQGPEFLIYFQGTGAADDSGLPNDRFFAVRPEGSVSTLKIQRTERGDSAVYLCASSLLARTDTQYFGPGTRLTVL.

V and J are TRBV18 and TRBJ1-6; the match to TRBD1 covers 7 bases. Germline V gene lookup returns CDR1 KGHSH and CDR2 LQKENI. The V gene end was trimmed by 3 bases and the J gene end by 7 bases; junction bases not matched to a gene: 9. The CDR3 spans 16 residues. CDR3 protein: CASSPSAGQLNSPLHF. In nucleotides, the CDR3 is TGTGCCAGCTCACCTAGCGCGGGACAGTTAAATTCACCCCTCCACTTT.

This sequence joins TRBV6-5 and TRBJ2-5, with TRBD1 as a possible D gene (6 bases). The CDR3 sequence is 11 residues long. CDR1 and CDR2 from the germline V gene are MNHEY and SVGAGI. The V end was cut by 5 bases, the J end by 11 bases, with 12 bases between. This chain's CDR3 is CASSHGQNQYF. CDR3 DNA sequence: TGTGCCAGCAGTCACGGACAGAATCAGTACTTC.

V usage is TRBV7-8 and J usage is TRBJ2-7; tentatively, D is TRBD2 (6 bases). Between the trimmed V and J ends, which lost 8 bases and 2 bases, there was a span of 16 bases. Germline loops: CDR1 SGHVS, CDR2 FQNEAQ. The CDR3 covers 14 residues. Written as DNA, the CDR3 is TGTGCCAGCGCCGGTGGAGGGTTGCCCTACGAGCAGTACTTC. As protein: CASAGGGLPYEQYF.